This TCR beta chain came from a study of CD8+ T cells in alopecia areata. At the level of the study: Patients received oral tofacitinib, 5 to 10 mg twice daily, for moderate-to-severe alopecia areata.

TCR sequencing used cDNA made by reverse transcription of extracted RNA. Some clones are missing from TCRdb's copy, which holds only in-frame ones; the method was immunoSEQ multiplex PCR. The sample consists of hundreds of thousands of clones, about three fifths of them appearing once. Notes on this clone: The antigen remains undetermined.

General study findings and limits: Scalp samples also contribute reads from the resident alphabeta T cells found in normal skin.

Trimming stripped 4 bases from V and 0 bases from J, with 8 bases between. This CDR3 contains 13 residues. The germline gives CDR1 SGHDT, CDR2 YYEEEE. Sequenced here: CD4+ T cells sorted from blood, sampled at week 0. The chain has TRBV5-6 and TRBJ2-7, with D maybe TRBD2 (5 bases). The source is a human donor with alopecia areata. The CDR3 sequence is CASSPGLSYEQYF. In nucleotides, the CDR3 is TGTGCCAGCAGCCCTGGACTCTCCTACGAGCAGTACTTC.